This T cell receptor (beta chain) was profiled in a study of pediatric ulcerative colitis (dated by TCRdb to between 2018 and 2021). Study-level background: Among the ulcerative colitis patients, over five had pancolitis and two had left-sided colitis, and histology in every patient was consistent with ulcerative colitis. Nine or ten newly diagnosed, treatment-naive pediatric ulcerative colitis patients and a handful of non-IBD control children each provided paired blood and rectal samples. The Pediatric Ulcerative Colitis Activity Index classified a couple of patients as having mild disease, several as having moderate disease and three as having acute severe colitis. Paper-wide results and their limitations: Controls, mild-moderate and acute severe colitis patients were separated by rectal repertoire features, and reduced rectal diversity due to clonal expansions was observed in acute severe colitis. For technical reasons, the blood samples of two patients yielded substantially fewer templates, so those samples were excluded from the blood-rectal overlap analysis. The healthy control group was small, with only a few individuals. A couple of rectal CDR3 clonotypes turned up in every ulcerative colitis patient but in none of the controls. Because repertoires came from total lymphocyte DNA, patterns in rare subsets such as regulatory T cells may not be reflected. Compared with controls, ulcerative colitis patients showed significantly higher autologous blood-rectal clonal overlap, a finding that suggests increased T cell trafficking to inflamed tissue.

Before the diagnostic colonoscopy, none of the ulcerative colitis patients had been given immunosuppressive medication. A blood sample was drawn at the time of the colonoscopy. The Wizard kit (Promega) was used to extract genomic DNA from the blood and intestinal samples. Notes on this clone: Which antigen it targets is not known. No quality values exist for individual bases; no much larger clone is one base distant.

Rearranged CDR3 beta regions were amplified from genomic DNA with multiplex V and J primers using the immunoSEQ TRB Survey service. To keep sequencing depth the same across samples, survey-level depth of up to 500,000 reads per sample was applied. Libraries were purified and pooled, and sequencing was performed on Illumina technology. From the authors' description of their analysis: Productive clonality, sample overlap, pairwise scatters, CDR3 beta length, V/D/J gene usage and productiveness were assessed with immunoSEQ online tools. Calculated diversity was defined as the number of unique rearrangements divided by total templates, multiplied by 100, and Shannon and Simpson indices were computed as well. Principal component analysis was performed on Z-score normalized data with the R prcomp function and the ggbiplot package. Morisita's index was used to quantify the clonal overlap between blood and rectum within each subject. The table was pulled from immuneACCESS by TCRdb, which kept in-frame rearrangements only. Such tables lose some clones; where checked, under half of the loss comes from unresolved V genes, and the rest has no known cause. The DNA was the basis for D and trimming; V, J and clone size are from that table. This sample is represented by 30,000 to 45,000 clones; around four fifths of them were singletons. In total, the top ten clones hold 20% to 25% of the sample.

Looking up the germline V gene yields CDR1 MDHEN and CDR2 SYDVKM. The CDR3 measures 14 amino acids from cysteine to phenylalanine. Of all the DNA, just the CDR3 is kept, 42 bases in frame from base 1. The germline V and J ends show losses of 5 bases and 7 bases respectively, and no gene match explains 5 bases of the junction. The V and J genes are TRBV28 and TRBJ2-1, and 10 bases in between align with TRBD2. The source of this sequence is a girl aged 10-17 years with moderate ulcerative colitis. Sequenced: blood. The nucleotide sequence reads as follows: TGTGCCAGCAGTCCGAGCGGGAGGGATAATGAGCAGTTCTTC. Its protein product is CASSPSGRDNEQFF.